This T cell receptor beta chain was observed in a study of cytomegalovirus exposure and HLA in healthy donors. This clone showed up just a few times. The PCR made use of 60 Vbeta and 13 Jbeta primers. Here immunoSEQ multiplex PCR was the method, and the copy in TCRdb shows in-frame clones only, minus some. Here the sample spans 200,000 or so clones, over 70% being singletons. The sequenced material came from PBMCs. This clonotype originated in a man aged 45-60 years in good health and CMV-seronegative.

The CDR3 DNA reads as TGTGCCAGTAGTATATCGCCGCAGGGAGGCTATGGCTACACCTTC. Its translation is CASSISPQGGYGYTF. The V call is TRBV19, the J call TRBJ1-2; D is perhaps TRBD1 (5 bases). The V gene's germline CDR1 is LNHDA and CDR2 SQIVND (reference sequence). The CDR3 runs to 15 residues. V lost 2 bases to trimming and J lost 4 bases, with 14 bases between them.